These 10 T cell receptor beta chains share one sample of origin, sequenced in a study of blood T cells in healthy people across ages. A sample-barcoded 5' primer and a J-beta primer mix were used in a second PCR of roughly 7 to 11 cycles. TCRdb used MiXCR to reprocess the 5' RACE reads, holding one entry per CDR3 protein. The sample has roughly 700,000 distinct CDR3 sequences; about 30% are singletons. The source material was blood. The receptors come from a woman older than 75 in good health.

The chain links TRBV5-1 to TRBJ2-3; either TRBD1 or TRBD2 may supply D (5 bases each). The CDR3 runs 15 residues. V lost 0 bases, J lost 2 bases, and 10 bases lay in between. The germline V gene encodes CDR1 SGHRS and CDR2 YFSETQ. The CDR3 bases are TGCGCCAGCAGCTTGGAGTGGGACCTCACAGATACGCAGTATTTT. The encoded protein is CASSLEWDLTDTQYF.

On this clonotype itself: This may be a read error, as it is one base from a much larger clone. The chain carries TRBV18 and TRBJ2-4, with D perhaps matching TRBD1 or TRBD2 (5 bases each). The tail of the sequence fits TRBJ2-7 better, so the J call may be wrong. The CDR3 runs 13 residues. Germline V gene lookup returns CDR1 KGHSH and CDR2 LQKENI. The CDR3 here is CASSRRGSSEQYF. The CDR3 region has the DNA TGTGCCAGCTCACGCCGGGGCAGTTCCGAGCAGTACTTC.

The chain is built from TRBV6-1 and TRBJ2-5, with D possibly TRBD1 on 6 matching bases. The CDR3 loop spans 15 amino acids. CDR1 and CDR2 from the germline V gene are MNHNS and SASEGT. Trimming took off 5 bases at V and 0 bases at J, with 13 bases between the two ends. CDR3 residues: CASSPGALYQETQYF. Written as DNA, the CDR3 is TGTGCCAGCAGTCCAGGGGCCCTGTACCAAGAGACCCAGTACTTC.

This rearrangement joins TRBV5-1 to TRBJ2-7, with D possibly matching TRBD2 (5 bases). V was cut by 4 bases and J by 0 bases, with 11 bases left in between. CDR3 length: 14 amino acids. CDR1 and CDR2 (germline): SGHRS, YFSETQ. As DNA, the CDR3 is TGCGCCAGCAGCCCGGACGGGAACTCCTACGAGCAGTACTTC. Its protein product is CASSPDGNSYEQYF.

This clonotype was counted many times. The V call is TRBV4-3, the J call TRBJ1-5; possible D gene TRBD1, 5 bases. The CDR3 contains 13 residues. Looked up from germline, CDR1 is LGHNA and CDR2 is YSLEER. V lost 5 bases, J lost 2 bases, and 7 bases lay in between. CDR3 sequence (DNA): TGCGCCAGCAGCGGGGGTCGCAATCAGCCCCAGCATTTT. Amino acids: CASSGGRNQPQHF.

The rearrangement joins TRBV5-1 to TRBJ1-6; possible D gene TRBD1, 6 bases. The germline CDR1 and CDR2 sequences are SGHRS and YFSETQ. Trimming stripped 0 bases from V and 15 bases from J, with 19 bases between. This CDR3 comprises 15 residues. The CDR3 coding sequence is TGCGCCAGCAGCTTGGACGGGGGCGCCTTCATAGACCTCCACTTT. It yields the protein CASSLDGGAFIDLHF.

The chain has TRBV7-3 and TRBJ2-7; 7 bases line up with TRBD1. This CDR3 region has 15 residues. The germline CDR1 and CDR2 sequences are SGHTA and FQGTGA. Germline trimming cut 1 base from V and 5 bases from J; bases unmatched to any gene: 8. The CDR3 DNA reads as TGTGCCAGCAGCTTAATACAGGGGAGTGTTAACGAGCAGTACTTC. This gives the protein CASSLIQGSVNEQYF.

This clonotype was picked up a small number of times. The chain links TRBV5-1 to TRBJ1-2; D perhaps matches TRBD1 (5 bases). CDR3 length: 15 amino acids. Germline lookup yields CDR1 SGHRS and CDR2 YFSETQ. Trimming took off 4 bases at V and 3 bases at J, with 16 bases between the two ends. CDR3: CASSRPDGTYYGYTF. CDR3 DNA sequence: TGCGCCAGCAGCAGGCCTGACGGGACCTACTATGGCTACACCTTC.

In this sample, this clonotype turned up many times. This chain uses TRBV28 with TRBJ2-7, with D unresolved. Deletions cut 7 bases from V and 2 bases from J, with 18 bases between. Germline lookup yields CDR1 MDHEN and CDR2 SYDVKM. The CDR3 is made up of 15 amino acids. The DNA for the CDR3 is TGTGCCAGCACCTTTGGTGGCGGATCCCCCTACGAGCAGTACTTC. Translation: CASTFGGGSPYEQYF.

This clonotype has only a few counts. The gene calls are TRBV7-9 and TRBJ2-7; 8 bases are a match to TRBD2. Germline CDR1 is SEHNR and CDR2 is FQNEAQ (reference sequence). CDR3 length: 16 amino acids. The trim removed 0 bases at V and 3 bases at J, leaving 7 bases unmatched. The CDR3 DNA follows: TGTGCCAGCAGCTTAGCGACAATAGCGGGGAGCTACGAGCAGTACTTC. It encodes CASSLATIAGSYEQYF.